Listed below are T cell receptor beta chains from one sample, sequenced in a study of cytomegalovirus exposure and HLA in healthy donors. TCRdb's copy holds only in-frame clones and misses some; the assay was immunoSEQ multiplex PCR. This sample has tens of thousands of clones, with around four fifths found just once. The source material was PBMCs. These receptors were collected from a woman between 25 and 40 years old in good health and CMV-seronegative. Each CDR3 is given with its conserved first and last residue. Each record gives: J gene, D gene, clone size, V gene, CDR3 DNA, CDR3 protein. D genes are given only for firm matches. Size values are once, few and many counts, or a class for expanded clones, and some rows have none.

j_gene: TRBJ2-1; d_gene: TRBD2; abundance: .; v_gene: TRBV6-5; CDR3nt: TGTGCCAGCAGATACGGGACTAGCGGGAGGGGTGAGCAGTTCTTC; CDR3aa: CASRYGTSGRGEQFF
j_gene: TRBJ2-2; d_gene: .; abundance: .; v_gene: TRBV5-1; CDR3nt: TGCGCCAGCAGCTTACGAGGTGACGCCGGGGAGCTGTTTTTT; CDR3aa: CASSLRGDAGELFF
j_gene: TRBJ1-5; d_gene: .; abundance: .; v_gene: TRBV4-1; CDR3nt: TGCGCCAGCAGCCAAGATCCCGCAGGGCTATACCAGCCCCAGCATTTT; CDR3aa: CASSQDPAGLYQPQHF
j_gene: TRBJ2-7; d_gene: TRBD2; abundance: .; v_gene: TRBV5-1; CDR3nt: TGCGCCAGCAGCCGGGGGGGATCCGAATCCTACGAGCAGTACTTC; CDR3aa: CASSRGGSESYEQYF
j_gene: TRBJ1-4; d_gene: .; abundance: .; v_gene: TRBV2; CDR3nt: TGTGCCAGCGCACCGGGTCCCACTAATGAAAAACTGTTTTTT; CDR3aa: CASAPGPTNEKLFF
j_gene: TRBJ1-2; d_gene: .; abundance: few; v_gene: TRBV5-6; CDR3nt: TGTGCCAGCAGCAGCGGGATCCGGGATGGCTACACCTTC; CDR3aa: CASSSGIRDGYTF
j_gene: TRBJ2-3; d_gene: TRBD2; abundance: once; v_gene: TRBV4-2; CDR3nt: TGTGCCAGCAGCCAAGATCCGCGGGAGCCCACAGATACGCAGTATTTT; CDR3aa: CASSQDPREPTDTQYF
j_gene: TRBJ1-4; d_gene: TRBD1; abundance: once; v_gene: TRBV7-2; CDR3nt: TGTGCCAGCAGCCTAAACGGGCCAGGGACAGGGGGTGAAAAACTGTTTTTT; CDR3aa: CASSLNGPGTGGEKLFF
j_gene: TRBJ2-1; d_gene: .; abundance: few; v_gene: TRBV4-3; CDR3nt: TGCGCCAGCAGCCAAGGGTCTAGCGACAATGAGCAGTTCTTC; CDR3aa: CASSQGSSDNEQFF
j_gene: TRBJ2-3; d_gene: .; abundance: .; v_gene: TRBV2; CDR3nt: TGTGCCAGTCGGGACTTAACAGATACGCAGTATTTT; CDR3aa: CASRDLTDTQYF
j_gene: TRBJ2-1; d_gene: .; abundance: .; v_gene: TRBV7-6; CDR3nt: TGTGCCAGCAGCTTAGCGGTGGCAGGAGGGAAGGGGAACAATGAGCAGTTCTTC; CDR3aa: CASSLAVAGGKGNNEQFF
j_gene: TRBJ1-6; d_gene: .; abundance: .; v_gene: TRBV11-2; CDR3nt: TGTGCCAGCACCCCGTCAGGGAATAATTCACCCCTCCACTTT; CDR3aa: CASTPSGNNSPLHF
j_gene: TRBJ1-4; d_gene: .; abundance: .; v_gene: TRBV10-1; CDR3nt: TGCGCCAGACCACCACCTATTGAGGGAACCAATGAAAAACTGTTTTTT; CDR3aa: CARPPPIEGTNEKLFF
j_gene: TRBJ2-1; d_gene: TRBD2; abundance: once; v_gene: TRBV27; CDR3nt: TGTGCCAGCAGAATAGCGGGAGGGATCAATGAGCAGTTCTTC; CDR3aa: CASRIAGGINEQFF
j_gene: TRBJ2-2; d_gene: TRBD2; abundance: .; v_gene: TRBV7-6; CDR3nt: TGTGCCAGCAGCTTAATCGGGGGGGGAGCCGGGGAGCTGTTTTTT; CDR3aa: CASSLIGGGAGELFF
j_gene: TRBJ2-1; d_gene: TRBD2; abundance: .; v_gene: TRBV5-1; CDR3nt: TGCGCCAGCAGCGGGGGGGGACTAGCGGGAGTAAATGAGCAGTTCTTC; CDR3aa: CASSGGGLAGVNEQFF